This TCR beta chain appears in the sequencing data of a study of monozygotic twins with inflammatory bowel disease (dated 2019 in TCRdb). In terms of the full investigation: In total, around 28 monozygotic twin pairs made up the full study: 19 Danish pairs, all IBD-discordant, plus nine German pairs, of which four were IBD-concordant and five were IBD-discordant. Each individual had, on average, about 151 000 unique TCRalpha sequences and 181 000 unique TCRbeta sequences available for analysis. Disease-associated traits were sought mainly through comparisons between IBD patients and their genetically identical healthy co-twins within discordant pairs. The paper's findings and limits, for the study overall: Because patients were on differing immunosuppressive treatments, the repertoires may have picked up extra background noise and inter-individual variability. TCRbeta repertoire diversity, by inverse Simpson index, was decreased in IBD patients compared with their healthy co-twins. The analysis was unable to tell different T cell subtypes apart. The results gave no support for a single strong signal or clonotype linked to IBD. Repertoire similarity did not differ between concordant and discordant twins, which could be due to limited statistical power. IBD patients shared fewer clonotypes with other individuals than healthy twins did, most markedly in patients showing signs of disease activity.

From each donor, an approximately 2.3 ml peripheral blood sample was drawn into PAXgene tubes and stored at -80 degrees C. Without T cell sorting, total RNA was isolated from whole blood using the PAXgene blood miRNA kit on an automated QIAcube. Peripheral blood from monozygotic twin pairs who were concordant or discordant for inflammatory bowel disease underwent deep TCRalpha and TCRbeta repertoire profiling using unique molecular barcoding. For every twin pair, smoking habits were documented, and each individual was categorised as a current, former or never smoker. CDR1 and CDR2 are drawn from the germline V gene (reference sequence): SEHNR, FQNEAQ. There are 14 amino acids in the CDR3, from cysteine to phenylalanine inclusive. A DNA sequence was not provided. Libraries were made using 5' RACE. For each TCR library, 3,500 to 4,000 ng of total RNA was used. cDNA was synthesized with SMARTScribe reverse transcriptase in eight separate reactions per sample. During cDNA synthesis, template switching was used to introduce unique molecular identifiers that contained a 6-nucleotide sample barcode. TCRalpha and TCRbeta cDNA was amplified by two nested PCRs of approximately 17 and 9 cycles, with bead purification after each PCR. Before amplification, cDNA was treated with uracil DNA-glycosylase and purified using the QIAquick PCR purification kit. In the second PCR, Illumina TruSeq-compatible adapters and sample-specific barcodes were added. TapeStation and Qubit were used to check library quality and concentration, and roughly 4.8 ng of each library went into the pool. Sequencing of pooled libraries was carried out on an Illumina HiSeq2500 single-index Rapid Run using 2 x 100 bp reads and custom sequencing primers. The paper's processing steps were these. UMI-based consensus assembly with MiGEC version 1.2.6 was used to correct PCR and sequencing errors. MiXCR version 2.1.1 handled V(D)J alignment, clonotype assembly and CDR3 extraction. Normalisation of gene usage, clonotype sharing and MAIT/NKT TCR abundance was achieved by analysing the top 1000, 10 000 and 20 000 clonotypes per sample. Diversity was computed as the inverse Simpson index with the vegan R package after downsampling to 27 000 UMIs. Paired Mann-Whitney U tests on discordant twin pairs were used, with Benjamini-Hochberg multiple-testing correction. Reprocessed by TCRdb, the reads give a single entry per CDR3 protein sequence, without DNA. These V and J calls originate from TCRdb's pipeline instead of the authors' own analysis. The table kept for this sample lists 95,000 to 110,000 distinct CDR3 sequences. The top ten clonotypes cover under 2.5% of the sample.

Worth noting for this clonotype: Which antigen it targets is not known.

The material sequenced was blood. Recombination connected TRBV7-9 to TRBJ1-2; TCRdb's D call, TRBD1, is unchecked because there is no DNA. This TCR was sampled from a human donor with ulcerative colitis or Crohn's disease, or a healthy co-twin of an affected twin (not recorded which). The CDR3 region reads CASSLPRGVFSYTF.